This is a list of T cell receptor beta chains from one sample in a study of cytomegalovirus exposure and HLA in healthy donors. Sequencing used immunoSEQ multiplex PCR; TCRdb keeps in-frame clones, though not all of them. Of roughly 270,000 clones in the sample, around 89% were seen once. The specimen was PBMCs. Receptors were obtained from a woman between 18 and 29 years old in good health and CMV-seronegative. CDR3s include the opening cysteine and the closing phenylalanine or tryptophan. A D gene is named only where the DNA matches it firmly. For some rows the clone size is stated as once, few or many, or as a class when expanded; others skip it.

v_gene	d_gene	j_gene	abundance	CDR3nt	CDR3aa
TRBV19	-	TRBJ2-7	-	TGTGCCAGTAGTTTAGCCCCAGGGTCCCCCTACGAGCAGTACTTC	CASSLAPGSPYEQYF
TRBV14	TRBD2	TRBJ2-3	-	TGTGCCAGCAGCCGGACTAGGATCTACACAGATACGCAGTATTTT	CASSRTRIYTDTQYF
TRBV25-1	-	TRBJ2-7	-	TGTGCCAGCAGCGAGGGCGAGCAGTACTTC	CASSEGEQYF
TRBV11-3	-	TRBJ2-2	-	TGTGCCAGCAGCTTAGGACTAGCCGGGGAGCTGTTTTTT	CASSLGLAGELFF
TRBV2	-	TRBJ2-3	-	TGTGCCAGCAGTGGCCCACCGACAGGCCGAGATACGCAGTATTTT	CASSGPPTGRDTQYF
TRBV10-2	TRBD2	TRBJ2-7	-	TGCGCCAGCAGTAGAAGCGGGGGTAGATCCTACGAGCAGTACTTC	CASSRSGGRSYEQYF
TRBV14	TRBD2	TRBJ2-7	-	TGTGCCAGCAGCCTTGACCCGACTAGCGGATCCTACGAGCAGTACTTC	CASSLDPTSGSYEQYF
TRBV30	-	TRBJ1-2	-	TGTGCCTGGAGCTCACTGGGGGGGAGGGGCTACACCTTC	CAWSSLGGRGYTF
TRBV27	-	TRBJ1-5	-	TGTGCCAGCAGCTCACGGGCGGGACTGCGCCTCCCCAATCAGCCCCAGCATTTT	CASSSRAGLRLPNQPQHF
TRBV27	TRBD1	TRBJ1-1	-	TGTGCCAGCAGCAACTCTTTGGGACAGCCACTTGAAGCTTTCTTT	CASSNSLGQPLEAFF
TRBV20-1	-	TRBJ1-1	-	TGCAGTGCTAGGGAACGGGGATGGGCTTTCTTT	CSARERGWAFF
TRBV19	TRBD1	TRBJ2-3	once	TGTGCCACCCGACAGGGGGGAACAGATACGCAGTATTTT	CATRQGGTDTQYF
TRBV4-1	-	TRBJ2-7	-	TGCGCCAGCAGCCAAATGGGCCCCAATTACGAGCAGTACTTC	CASSQMGPNYEQYF
TRBV28	TRBD1	TRBJ2-6	-	TGTGCCAGCAGTCTCTCTAACAGGGGTTTAGTGACTTTC	CASSLSNRGLVTF
TRBV9	TRBD2	TRBJ2-3	-	TGTGCCAGCAGCGTAAGCGGGACTAGCACAGATACGCAGTATTTT	CASSVSGTSTDTQYF
TRBV2	-	TRBJ1-6	once	TGTGCCAGCAGTGAATTTACGGGGGGCTATAATTCACCCCTCCACTTT	CASSEFTGGYNSPLHF
TRBV7-8	TRBD1	TRBJ2-7	-	TGTGCCAGCAGCCGAACGACAGGGCCCTCGCTTACCTACGAGCAGTACTTC	CASSRTTGPSLTYEQYF
TRBV9	TRBD2	TRBJ2-5	-	TGTGCCAGCAGCGTAGGGGGGGGAATCGGGGAGACCCAGTACTTC	CASSVGGGIGETQYF
TRBV13	TRBD2	TRBJ2-1	-	TGTGCCAGCAGCTCCCACCTATCCGGGACTAGTCTCGATGAGCAGTTCTTC	CASSSHLSGTSLDEQFF
TRBV18	TRBD2	TRBJ2-7	-	TGTGCCAGCTCACCACTAGCGGGAGGGTACGAGCAGTACTTC	CASSPLAGGYEQYF
TRBV21-1	-	TRBJ2-7	-	TGTGCCAGCAGCAAAAATGGGACTAGCGGGAGGGGAGAGCAGTACTTC	CASSKNGTSGRGEQYF
TRBV28	-	TRBJ2-4	-	TGTGCCAGCAGTTTCCCCACCGGAGCCAAAAACATTCAGTACTTC	CASSFPTGAKNIQYF
TRBV20-1	-	TRBJ1-1	-	TGCAGTGCTAGGTGGGAGGAGGGGGCTTTCTTT	CSARWEEGAFF
TRBV4-1	TRBD2	TRBJ2-1	-	TGCGCCAGCAGCCTCCTACTAGCGGGAAACAATGAGCAGTTCTTC	CASSLLLAGNNEQFF
TRBV30	-	TRBJ2-1	-	TGTGCCTGGAGTGTACGGGCCTACAATGAGCAGTTCTTC	CAWSVRAYNEQFF
TRBV5-1	TRBD2	TRBJ2-1	-	TGCGCCAGCAGCCCGGGACTAGCCCCGACTGTGGTGGAGCAGTTCTTC	CASSPGLAPTVVEQFF
TRBV5-6	TRBD2	TRBJ2-5	-	TGTGCCAGCAGCTTACCGGGACTAGGTACAGAGACCCAGTACTTC	CASSLPGLGTETQYF
TRBV27	TRBD1	TRBJ2-7	once	TGTGCCAGCAGTCAAACGGGACAGGGCTCCTACGAGCAGTACTTC	CASSQTGQGSYEQYF
TRBV5-4	-	TRBJ1-2	-	TGTGCCAGCAGCTTGGCGTACGGTAGGATCAGGGTACCCACAAACTATGGCTACACCTTC	CASSLAYGRIRVPTNYGYTF
TRBV11-2	-	TRBJ1-1	once	TGTGCCAGCAGCTTAGGATGGCAGGTTGATGAAGCTTTCTTT	CASSLGWQVDEAFF
TRBV7-7	-	TRBJ2-1	-	TGTGCTAGCAGCTCCATTACGGGTGAGCAGTTCTTC	CASSSITGEQFF
TRBV5-6	TRBD2	TRBJ2-7	-	TGTGCCAGCAGCTTGCAGTGGGAGGGCCCTTACGAGCAGTACTTC	CASSLQWEGPYEQYF
TRBV6-1	-	TRBJ1-2	-	TGTGCCATCGCCTCCCAGGGGTTCTATGGCTACACCTTC	CAIASQGFYGYTF
TRBV21-1	-	TRBJ2-7	-	TGTGCCAGCAGCAAACCTTCCAGCCGGAGCTCCTACGAGCAGTACTTC	CASSKPSSRSSYEQYF
TRBV28	TRBD2	TRBJ2-7	-	TGTGCCAGCAGGAATTTAGCGGGAGGGCCCTACGAGCAGTACTTC	CASRNLAGGPYEQYF
TRBV2	-	TRBJ2-5	-	TGTGCCAGCCGCGGGATAGAGACCCAGTACTTC	CASRGIETQYF
TRBV5-4	-	TRBJ2-7	many	TGTGCCAGCACCCCAGGGACTCTTAGCTCCTACGAGCAGTACTTC	CASTPGTLSSYEQYF
TRBV28	TRBD1	TRBJ2-3	once	TGTGCCAGCAGTTCCCCCGGGGCAGGGGGCTCGGATACGCAGTATTTT	CASSSPGAGGSDTQYF
TRBV7-4	-	TRBJ2-7	-	TGTGCCAGCAGCTTACTCCGAGAGCGGGCGGCACCCGACGAGCAGTACTTC	CASSLLRERAAPDEQYF
TRBV9	TRBD2	TRBJ2-5	-	TGTGCCAGCAACGCGGCGGGAGTAGAGACCCAGTACTTC	CASNAAGVETQYF
TRBV28	TRBD1	TRBJ1-3	-	TGTGCCAGCAGTTTAGCAGGGGGAAACTCTGGAAACACCATATATTTT	CASSLAGGNSGNTIYF
TRBV19	-	TRBJ2-2	-	TGTGCCAGTAGTACCCCCCTTGGGAGCACCGGGGAGCTGTTTTTT	CASSTPLGSTGELFF
TRBV4-1	-	TRBJ1-6	-	TGCGCCAGCAGCCCCCAAAAGACAGCGAGCTCCTATAATTCACCCCTCCACTTT	CASSPQKTASSYNSPLHF
TRBV6-1	-	TRBJ2-3	-	TGTGCCAGCAGTGAGACTATTAGCACAGATACGCAGTATTTT	CASSETISTDTQYF
TRBV5-6	TRBD2	TRBJ2-5	-	TGTGCCAGCAGCCCACCGGGACTAGTTGAGACCCAGTACTTC	CASSPPGLVETQYF
TRBV7-9	TRBD2	TRBJ2-7	-	TGTGCCAGCAGCTTAGCTCGATCGACTAGCGGGAGTTACGAGCAGTACTTC	CASSLARSTSGSYEQYF
TRBV28	-	TRBJ1-3	-	TGTGCCAGCAGTTTTGGTGCAGGGATTGGAAACACCATATATTTT	CASSFGAGIGNTIYF
TRBV7-9	-	TRBJ2-1	-	TGTGCCAGCAGGGGGCAATACAGGAATGAGCAGTTCTTC	CASRGQYRNEQFF
TRBV27	TRBD1	TRBJ1-2	-	TGTGCCAGCAGTTCGGGACAGGCTCAGGGCTACACCTTC	CASSSGQAQGYTF
TRBV5-4	TRBD2	TRBJ2-5	-	TGTGCCAGCAGCTTGGCCGCGGCGGGAGGAGAGACCCAGTACTTC	CASSLAAAGGETQYF
TRBV5-1	-	TRBJ1-5	-	TGCGCCAGCAGCTTGGTTCCAGGTGATAGCAATCAGCCCCAGCATTTT	CASSLVPGDSNQPQHF
TRBV19	TRBD1	TRBJ2-1	-	TGTGCCACCAGACAGGGGTCAAATGAGCAGTTCTTC	CATRQGSNEQFF
TRBV7-9	TRBD1	TRBJ1-5	-	TGTGCCAGCAGCTTAGTGGGCGGGACAGGGGACCAGCCCCAGCATTTT	CASSLVGGTGDQPQHF
TRBV29-1	TRBD1	TRBJ2-7	once	TGCAGCGTCGGGTCCGGGACAGGGGGTTCCTACGAGCAGTACTTC	CSVGSGTGGSYEQYF